This T cell receptor (beta chain) was recorded in a study of blood T cell repertoires in COVID-19. The wider study: Collection of acute and convalescent COVID-19 samples took place in the United States, Italy and Spain. PBMCs, B-cell-depleted T cells, or T cells were the source of the cDNA or gDNA that made up the material.

This CDR3 is 13 amino acids long. Per the germline V gene, CDR1 is ENHRY and CDR2 is SYGVKD. The V gene lost 5 bases and the J gene lost 4 bases, with 9 bases spanning the gap. This clone has just one count. Authors' data handling: From reference gene primer amplification, estimates of nucleated cell counts were derived. Clones were read by immunoSEQ multiplex PCR, and TCRdb kept only the in-frame ones, dropping some. V and J calls and clone size are copied from that table; D and trimming were computed from the DNA. Here the sample spans some 42,000 clones, 75% to 85% being singletons. Sequencing was carried out using peripheral blood. The rearrangement joins TRBV10-3 to TRBJ1-5; no clear D. This clonotype was sampled from an elderly man with acute or convalescent COVID-19. CDR3 loop: CAISPEINQPQHF. In DNA form, the CDR3 reads TGTGCCATCAGTCCAGAAATAAATCAGCCCCAGCATTTT.